The subject of this entry is one T cell receptor beta chain. This specimen belongs to a study of blood T cell repertoires in COVID-19. Symptom resolution, clearance, or two negative PCRs marked donors in Cohort 3 as recovered. Authors' data handling: Quantification of nucleated cells was approximated via reference gene primer amplification. Sequencing used immunoSEQ multiplex PCR; TCRdb keeps in-frame clones, though not all of them. V, J and clone size are taken as reported in that table, and D and trimming were inferred from the DNA itself. This sample has a few hundred thousand clones; roughly 90% occur once, and the top ten carry roughly a tenth. The sample taken for sequencing was PBMCs or T cells enriched from blood (not recorded which). The TCR sequence derives from a woman in her twenties or thirties who had recovered from COVID-19.

CDR3 nucleotide sequence: TGCGCCAGCAGCTTCGGACAGGAAAACTATGGCTACACCTTC. Its protein product is CASSFGQENYGYTF. This sequence joins TRBV5-1 and TRBJ1-2, with 7 bases matching TRBD1. The germline V gene has CDR1 SGHRS and CDR2 YFSETQ. This CDR3 comprises 14 residues. Trimming cost V 2 bases and J 2 bases; bases outside gene matches: 3. Supplemented by reference TRBV5-1 and TRBJ1-2, the full variable domain reads KAGVTQTPRYLIKTRGQQVTLSCSPISGHRSVSWYQQTPGQGLQFLFEYFSETQRNKGNFPGRFSGRQFSNSRSEMNVSTLELGDSALYLCASSFGQENYGYTFGSGTRLTVV.